A selection of T cell receptor beta chains follows, all from one sample in a study of cytomegalovirus exposure and HLA in healthy donors. Clones were read by immunoSEQ multiplex PCR, and TCRdb kept only the in-frame ones, dropping some. Of nearly 200,000 clones listed, approximately 85% are singletons. The sequenced sample was PBMCs. The receptors here all came from a woman aged 45 to 65 in good health and CMV-seropositive. Each CDR3 is given with its conserved first and last residue. The D gene is left open where the match is weak. The listing skips clone size in some rows; elsewhere it reads once, few, many or a size class.

D gene,J gene,clone size,V gene,CDR3 DNA,CDR3 protein
TRBD1,TRBJ1-1,NA,TRBV29-1,TGCAGCGTTGGAGGGACAGGGGGGAACCCTGAAGCTTTCTTT,CSVGGTGGNPEAFF
NA,TRBJ2-5,NA,TRBV5-1,TGCGCCAGCAGCTCCGTACTCCCCGGGGAGACCCAGTACTTC,CASSSVLPGETQYF
TRBD1,TRBJ1-4,NA,TRBV29-1,TGCAGCGCAGGGGGTGGCAATGAAAAACTGTTTTTT,CSAGGGNEKLFF
TRBD1,TRBJ2-3,NA,TRBV5-1,TGCGCCAGCAGCTTGGACGGGACAGGGCTTCAAGATACGCAGTATTTT,CASSLDGTGLQDTQYF
NA,TRBJ1-1,NA,TRBV5-1,TGCGCCAGCAGCTTGCAGGCTTCGAACACTGAAGCTTTCTTT,CASSLQASNTEAFF
TRBD2,TRBJ2-1,NA,TRBV18,TGTGCCAGCTCACCCGCCGGGACTAGCGTCTCTTACAATGAGCAGTTCTTC,CASSPAGTSVSYNEQFF
NA,TRBJ2-5,NA,TRBV6-5,TGTGCCAGCAGTTACAGGGACAAAGAGACCCAGTACTTC,CASSYRDKETQYF
NA,TRBJ2-6,NA,TRBV5-6,TGTGCCAGCAGCTTGGGGGGCGCCGGGGCCAACGTCCTGACTTTC,CASSLGGAGANVLTF
NA,TRBJ2-3,NA,TRBV4-3,TGCGCCAGCAGCCAAGATCCGACAGAGCGCACAGATACGCAGTATTTT,CASSQDPTERTDTQYF
TRBD2,TRBJ2-7,NA,TRBV2,TGTGCCAGCGGGACCGGGGGGGGTTGGTACGAGCAGTACTTC,CASGTGGGWYEQYF
TRBD1,TRBJ2-2,once,TRBV5-1,TGCGCCAGCAGGCTCACAGGGGCCACCGGGGAGCTGTTTTTT,CASRLTGATGELFF
TRBD1,TRBJ1-1,NA,TRBV9,TGTGCCAGCAGCGTAGGGACAGGGGCTGAAGCTTTCTTT,CASSVGTGAEAFF
TRBD2,TRBJ2-7,once,TRBV9,TGTGCCAGCAGCGTAGGACTAGCGGGTAAAATGTACGAGCAGTACTTC,CASSVGLAGKMYEQYF
TRBD1,TRBJ1-4,NA,TRBV9,TGTGCCAGCAGCCCTATACCAGGGGGGACAGGGGATGAAAAACTGTTTTTT,CASSPIPGGTGDEKLFF